Listed below are T cell receptor beta chains from one sample, sequenced in a study of cytomegalovirus exposure and HLA in healthy donors. Repertoires were generated with immunoSEQ multiplex PCR, while TCRdb's copy carries only in-frame clones and drops some. The table shows more than 95,000 clones, with around 78% occurring only once. Specimen: PBMCs. These receptors originate from a male donor in good health and CMV-seronegative. CDR3s include the opening cysteine and the closing phenylalanine or tryptophan. The order of the fields is V gene, J gene, CDR3 length, clone size, D gene, CDR3 DNA, CDR3 protein. The D gene is left open where the match is weak. Clone size is given for some rows only: seen once, a few or many times, or a class if the clone is expanded.

V: TRBV7-2; J: TRBJ2-5; length: 11; size: -; D: -; DNA: TGTGCCAGCAGCCCTAAAGAGACCCAGTACTTC; CDR3: CASSPKETQYF
V: TRBV6-6; J: TRBJ1-6; length: 14; size: -; D: -; DNA: TGTGCCAGCAGTTACCTGGACAGTAATTCACCCCTCCACTTT; CDR3: CASSYLDSNSPLHF
V: TRBV11-2; J: TRBJ1-1; length: 16; size: -; D: -; DNA: TGTGCCAGCAGCTTAGATCTGTGGTCAGGGAACACTGAAGCTTTCTTT; CDR3: CASSLDLWSGNTEAFF
V: TRBV7-8; J: TRBJ1-3; length: 16; size: -; D: -; DNA: TGTGCCAGCAGCTTAGCGCTCGGGAGCTCTGGAAACACCATATATTTT; CDR3: CASSLALGSSGNTIYF
V: TRBV5-1; J: TRBJ1-2; length: 13; size: -; D: -; DNA: TGCGCCAGCAGCTTGGAGCCGGGCTATGGCTACACCTTC; CDR3: CASSLEPGYGYTF
V: TRBV7-9; J: TRBJ1-2; length: 13; size: -; D: -; DNA: TGTGCCAGCAGCCCTCCAGGGAACTATGGCTACACCTTC; CDR3: CASSPPGNYGYTF
V: TRBV4-2; J: TRBJ2-2; length: 14; size: few; D: -; DNA: TGTGCCAGCAGCTCACGGGAAGGCACCGGGGAGCTGTTTTTT; CDR3: CASSSREGTGELFF
V: TRBV2; J: TRBJ2-7; length: 14; size: -; D: TRBD2; DNA: TGTGCCAGCAGTTCTAGCGGTCTTGCCTACGAGCAGTACTTC; CDR3: CASSSSGLAYEQYF
V: TRBV7-9; J: TRBJ1-1; length: 15; size: -; D: TRBD1; DNA: TGTGCCAGCAGCCCCGTTGCGGGGACAGGGACTGAAGCTTTCTTT; CDR3: CASSPVAGTGTEAFF
V: TRBV27; J: TRBJ2-5; length: 15; size: -; D: TRBD2; DNA: TGTGCCAGCAGTTGGGGGCTAGCGGGAGTTGAGACCCAGTACTTC; CDR3: CASSWGLAGVETQYF
V: TRBV28; J: TRBJ2-1; length: 16; size: -; D: TRBD2; DNA: TGTGCCAGCAGTTCTCCGGGGACTAGCGGGAGGAATGAGCAGTTCTTC; CDR3: CASSSPGTSGRNEQFF
V: TRBV18; J: TRBJ1-4; length: 16; size: -; D: TRBD1; DNA: TGTGCCAGCTCACCAAGGGCCGGGACAGGGGCGCCCAAACTGTTTTTT; CDR3: CASSPRAGTGAPKLFF
V: TRBV30; J: TRBJ2-2; length: 15; size: -; D: TRBD2; DNA: TGTGCCTGGAGTGTATTTGTGGGACTAGCCGGGGAGCTGTTTTTT; CDR3: CAWSVFVGLAGELFF
V: TRBV4-3; J: TRBJ1-2; length: 16; size: -; D: -; DNA: TGCGCCAGCAGCCAAGGGAGGAACCGGATTGTCTATGGCTACACCTTC; CDR3: CASSQGRNRIVYGYTF
V: TRBV9; J: TRBJ2-1; length: 13; size: -; D: -; DNA: TGTGCCAGCAGCGTAGAACCCTTGAGAGAGCAGTTCTTC; CDR3: CASSVEPLREQFF
V: TRBV18; J: TRBJ2-5; length: 16; size: -; D: TRBD2; DNA: TGTGCCAGCTCACCAAAGGACCTGGGGGGGTTGGAGACCCAGTACTTC; CDR3: CASSPKDLGGLETQYF
V: TRBV28; J: TRBJ1-4; length: 16; size: -; D: TRBD1; DNA: TGTGCCAGCACCAGCCAGGGGGCGAGTTGGAATGAAAAACTGTTTTTT; CDR3: CASTSQGASWNEKLFF
V: TRBV5-8; J: TRBJ1-5; length: 17; size: -; D: -; DNA: TGTGCCAGCAGCTTGAGACTTGGGGGGGCTCGAGATCAGCCCCAGCATTTT; CDR3: CASSLRLGGARDQPQHF
V: TRBV10-3; J: TRBJ2-7; length: 13; size: -; D: -; DNA: TGTGCCATCTTCCGTTCGGACAGCTACGAGCAGTACTTC; CDR3: CAIFRSDSYEQYF
V: TRBV5-6; J: TRBJ2-5; length: 17; size: few; D: TRBD1; DNA: TGTGCCAGCAGCGATCCCGGGACAGATTTATACCAAGAGACCCAGTACTTC; CDR3: CASSDPGTDLYQETQYF
V: TRBV11-1; J: TRBJ1-3; length: 14; size: -; D: -; DNA: TGTGCCAGCAGCTTGCGGGGTACTGGAAACACCATATATTTT; CDR3: CASSLRGTGNTIYF
V: TRBV18; J: TRBJ2-3; length: 16; size: -; D: TRBD2; DNA: TGTGCCAGCTCACAACAGCTAGCGGGAGCGGGTGATACGCAGTATTTT; CDR3: CASSQQLAGAGDTQYF
V: TRBV28; J: TRBJ1-4; length: 14; size: few; D: TRBD1; DNA: TGTGCCAGCAGTACGGACAGGGGAAATGAAAAACTGTTTTTT; CDR3: CASSTDRGNEKLFF
V: TRBV5-1; J: TRBJ1-5; length: 13; size: -; D: -; DNA: TGCGCCAGCAGCTTGGAGGGGTATCAGCCCCAGCATTTT; CDR3: CASSLEGYQPQHF
V: TRBV19; J: TRBJ2-3; length: 14; size: -; D: -; DNA: TGTGCCAGTAGTATCCGACCGGGAACAGATACGCAGTATTTT; CDR3: CASSIRPGTDTQYF
V: TRBV30; J: TRBJ2-7; length: 12; size: -; D: -; DNA: TGTGCCTGGAGTGTAGGGGGCTACGAGCAGTACTTC; CDR3: CAWSVGGYEQYF
V: TRBV27; J: TRBJ2-1; length: 13; size: -; D: -; DNA: TGTGCCAGCTCAAGGGGCTCCTACAATGAGCAGTTCTTC; CDR3: CASSRGSYNEQFF
V: TRBV2; J: TRBJ2-2; length: 14; size: -; D: TRBD1; DNA: TGTGCCAGCAGTCAGGGACAGGGGGCCGGGGAGCTGTTTTTT; CDR3: CASSQGQGAGELFF
V: TRBV7-9; J: TRBJ1-2; length: 17; size: -; D: -; DNA: TGTGCCAGCAGCTTAGTGGTTTGGCAGGGTGAGGACTATGGCTACACCTTC; CDR3: CASSLVVWQGEDYGYTF